This entry concerns a single TCR beta chain. Its antigen is unknown. The sample is drawn from a study of beta chain features in type 1 diabetes. Study conclusions and caveats: Relative to healthy donors, patients appeared to have naive, central memory and Treg TCRB repertoires that were more similar. Moderate but significant shortening of TCRB CDR3s was recorded in all four CD4+ subsets from Type 1 diabetes patients.

Expressed TCRB transcripts were sequenced because the entire RNA isolate underwent reverse transcription. Naive, central memory and regulatory T cell samples produced a mean of approximately 3.6 million reads. The method was immunoSEQ multiplex PCR; TCRdb's version includes in-frame clones alone and lacks a portion of them. This sample carries approximately 600,000 clones, 9.5% to 15% of them seen once, and the ten largest clones take approximately 0.11%. Averaging about 120 mL, one heparinised blood draw was given by each donor. V was cut by 5 bases and J by 4 bases, with 12 bases left in between. Germline V gene sequence: CDR1 LGHNA, CDR2 YSLEER. The CDR3 is made up of 14 amino acids.

Sequenced: naive CD4+ T cells from blood. The J gene is TRBJ2-4, the V gene TRBV4-3; D unclear. The receptor was isolated from a man younger than 40 with type 1 diabetes. The CDR3: CASSVNLGKNIQYF. CDR3 sequence (DNA): TGCGCCAGCAGCGTGAACTTGGGGAAAAACATTCAGTACTTC.